This TCR beta chain was identified in a study of regulatory T cells in long-lasting Graves disease. Arm-PCR with iRepertoire HTBI primers amplified the CDR3 regions for these TCR beta libraries. TCRdb used MiXCR to reprocess the multiplex PCR reads, holding one entry per CDR3 protein. The data contain hundreds of thousands of distinct CDR3 sequences, about 20% of them singletons. V was cut by 1 base and J by 2 bases, with 17 bases left in between. The CDR3 length is 17 residues. Germline V gene data show CDR1 as SGHTA and CDR2 as FQGNSA. Time point indicated: persistent/refractory GD, antithyroid drugs over 5 years with positive TRAb. There was RNA extracted from PBMCs, and the TCR library was made from it. Graves' disease diagnosis relied on American Thyroid Association guidelines. In this sample, this clonotype turned up many times.

The clonotype comes from a female donor with Graves disease. The chain combines TRBV7-2 with TRBJ1-2; D ambiguous. This specimen was peripheral blood mononuclear cells (PBMCs), taken when the disease was refractory, from a patient treated with antithyroid drugs. In DNA, the CDR3 is TGTGCCAGCAGCTTAGTGCGCAGGAGCCCCCTCAACTATGGCTACACCTTC. The encoded protein is CASSLVRRSPLNYGYTF.